What follows are 27 T cell receptor beta chains derived from one specimen sequenced in a study of breast tumors, draining lymph nodes, adjacent tissues. MiXCR, run by TCRdb on the multiplex PCR reads, gives a single entry per CDR3 protein. The sample records more than 250,000 distinct CDR3 sequences, under 35% being singletons. Samples came from axillary lymph nodes draining the breast cancer. The specimen was axillary lymph node tissue. These receptors all stem from a female donor with breast cancer. Some clones in this sample may be carry-over from other donors' samples.

In its sample, this clonotype was seen many times. The rearrangement joins TRBV7-2 to TRBJ2-3; 8 nucleotides match TRBD2. From germline, CDR1 is SGHTA and CDR2 FQGNSA. The CDR3 is 17 residues long. V dropped 1 base and J dropped 6; count of bases not matched to a gene: 12. CDR3 sequence reads: CASSLGNFRREVDTQYF. CDR3 nucleotides: TGTGCCAGCAGCTTAGGAAATTTTCGGCGGGAGGTTGATACGCAGTATTTT.

The table lists this clonotype with a count of one. The chain links TRBV2 to TRBJ2-1, with 16 positions matching TRBD2. The DNA end lines up better with TRBJ2-7; the J call may be wrong. Germline CDR1 is SNHLY and CDR2 is FYNNEI. This CDR3 region has 16 residues. Written as DNA, the CDR3 is TGTGCCAGCAGTGCACGTGGGACTAGCGGGAGGGGTGAGCAGTACTTC. This gives the protein CASSARGTSGRGEQYF.

The table lists this clonotype with many counts. The chain employs TRBV24-1 and TRBJ2-2, with 8 bases aligning to TRBD2. Germline V gene lookup returns CDR1 KGHDR and CDR2 SFDVKD. This CDR3 is 18 amino acids long. V lost 4 bases and J lost 5; bases outside the gene matches: 14. CDR3 in amino acids: CATSDVALSGSRTGELFF. In DNA, the CDR3 is TGTGCCACCAGTGACGTGGCACTGAGCGGGAGCCGGACCGGGGAGCTGTTTTTT.

To note about this clonotype: The germline gene is not matched at one end of the junction; a read error may be the cause. The chain recombines TRBV5-1 with TRBJ1-3; no definite D call. The germline CDR1 and CDR2 sequences are SGHRS and YFSETQ. This CDR3 spans 12 amino acids. The chain's CDR3 is CASSPSGNAIYF. The CDR3 bases are TGCGCCAGCAGCCCCTCTGGAAACGCCATATATTTT.

In its sample, this clonotype was seen many times. The chain has TRBV12-3 or TRBV12-4 and TRBJ2-2, with 10 bases that match TRBD2. The CDR3 has 17 residues. After removal of 3 bases from V and 1 base from J, the junction contained 5 bases not matched to a gene. The CDR3 loop is CASSFTGLAENTGELFF. The CDR3 DNA is TGTGCCAGCAGTTTCACAGGACTAGCGGAGAACACCGGGGAGCTGTTTTTT.

This clonotype was detected ten times or more. V is TRBV12-5 and J is TRBJ1-5, with 8 bases that match TRBD1. The V and J ends lost 1 base and 3 bases, in that order; junction bases with no gene match: 8. Germline V gives CDR1 LGHNT, CDR2 FRNRAP. The CDR3 runs 17 residues. CDR3 DNA: TGTGCTAGTGGTTTGGGCAGGGGGCTTGGAATCAATCAGCCCCAGCATTTT. Translated: CASGLGRGLGINQPQHF.

The sample holds many counts of this clonotype. The chain joins TRBV5-1 to TRBJ2-6, with D possibly TRBD1 on 6 matching bases. Germline V gene sequence: CDR1 SGHRS, CDR2 YFSETQ. The V gene lost 4 bases and the J gene lost 3 bases, with 23 bases spanning the gap. CDR3 length equals 19 residues. The CDR3: CASSTLYRETPLGANVLTF. CDR3 sequence (DNA): TGCGCCAGCAGCACGCTATACAGGGAAACTCCCCTTGGGGCCAACGTCCTGACTTTC.

This clonotype was picked up many times. The J gene is TRBJ2-2, the V gene TRBV4-3; 7 bases agree with TRBD1. Germline V gene data show CDR1 as LGHNA and CDR2 as YSLEER. The CDR3 runs 16 residues. Trimming at V came to 1 base and at J to 6 bases, leaving 8 bases not matched to a gene. CDR3 sequence reads: CASSQGQGVLAGELFF. DNA for the CDR3: TGCGCCAGCAGCCAAGGCCAGGGGGTATTGGCCGGGGAGCTGTTTTTT.

This clonotype was recorded at least ten times. V gene TRBV19 combines with J gene TRBJ1-5, with D hard to call. Germline CDR1 is LNHDA and CDR2 is SQIVND (reference sequence). This CDR3 comprises 14 residues. Trimming cost V 7 bases and J 3 bases, with 13 bases left between them. The CDR3 bases are TGTGCCAGTAAGAGCAAGGGCACCAATCAGCCCCAGCATTTT. Its protein is CASKSKGTNQPQHF.

This clonotype was seen many times. The chain couples TRBV12-3 or TRBV12-4 to TRBJ2-7, with 10 positions matching TRBD2. This CDR3 comprises 14 residues. J lost 5 bases, V lost 6 bases, and 7 bases had no gene match. CDR3 DNA: TGTGCCAGCAGGCCTAGCGGGAGCACCCACGAGCAGTACTTC. Translated: CASRPSGSTHEQYF.

This clonotype was counted ten times or more. The chain employs TRBV20-1 and TRBJ2-7, with TRBD2 matching 11 bases. The CDR3 consists of 14 residues. CDR1 DFQATT and CDR2 SNEGSKA come from the germline V gene (reference sequence). J was trimmed by 2 bases and V by 4 bases; bases with no gene match: 4. CDR3 region: CSATIAGGPYEQYF. CDR3 bases: TGCAGTGCTACAATAGCGGGAGGGCCCTACGAGCAGTACTTC.

This chain links TRBV20-1 with TRBJ2-6; unclear D gene. Trimming took 3 bases from V and 6 from J, leaving 0 bases between them. This CDR3 is 10 amino acids long. CDR1 and CDR2 from the germline V gene are DFQATT and SNEGSKA (reference sequence). DNA for the CDR3: TGCAGTGCTAGGGCCAACGTCCTGACTTTC. This translates into CSARANVLTF.

This clonotype was found many times. The V gene is TRBV20-1, the J gene TRBJ2-5; D perhaps matches TRBD2 (5 bases). CDR1 and CDR2 from the germline V gene are DFQATT and SNEGSKA (reference sequence). V was cut by 0 bases and J by 1 base, with 12 bases left in between. The CDR3 is made up of 15 amino acids. The DNA of the CDR3 is TGCAGTGCTAGAGACGGAGGTGTTACCCAAGAGACCCAGTACTTC. This translates into CSARDGGVTQETQYF.

Comments on this clonotype: It may be a read error: a sequence one base away is much more abundant. The rearrangement uses TRBV20-1 and TRBJ1-4, with D tentatively TRBD1 (5 bases). The germline CDR1 and CDR2 sequences are DFQATT and SNEGSKA (reference sequence). There are 15 residues in the CDR3. The CDR3 sequence: CSARGGQATTEKLFF. In DNA form, the CDR3 reads TGCAGTGCTAGAGGAGGACAAGCAACTACTGAAAAACTGTTTTTT.

The genes are TRBV19 and TRBJ1-5; 9 bases align to TRBD1. Looked up from germline, CDR1 is LNHDA and CDR2 is SQIVND (reference sequence). Germline trimming cut 9 bases from V and 12 bases from J; bases unmatched to any gene: 9. CDR3 length: 12 amino acids. The CDR3 DNA reads as TGTGCCAGCAGATCGGGGGACAGGGACCAGCATTTT. Its translation is CASRSGDRDQHF.

The table lists this clonotype with many counts. CDR3 DNA: TGTGCCAGCAGCCCGACTAGCGGATCCTCCTACAATGAGCAGTTCTTC. Protein: CASSPTSGSSYNEQFF. The chain has TRBV7-3 and TRBJ2-1; 9 bases fit TRBD2. The germline V gene encodes CDR1 SGHTA and CDR2 FQGTGA. Trimming cost V 5 bases and J 0 bases; bases outside gene matches: 5. This CDR3 spans 16 amino acids.

The sample holds many counts of this clonotype. Here the CDR3 reads CSASGTSGRSYNEQFF. Written as DNA, the CDR3 is TGCAGTGCTTCCGGGACTAGCGGTCGCTCCTACAATGAGCAGTTCTTC. The chain links TRBV20-1 to TRBJ2-1, with 11 bases identical to TRBD2. J lost 0 bases, V lost 5 bases, and 6 bases had no gene match. Looked up from germline, CDR1 is DFQATT and CDR2 is SNEGSKA (reference sequence). This CDR3 has 16 amino acids.

This clonotype was seen ten or more times. The chain uses TRBV12-5 and TRBJ2-7, with D unresolved. In germline, CDR1 is LGHNT, CDR2 FRNRAP. This CDR3 is built from 13 residues. V was pared by 5 bases and J by 13 bases, with 21 bases between. The CDR3 spells CASGPPESSRPYF. The CDR3 DNA follows: TGTGCTAGTGGTCCCCCCGAAAGCTCACGCCCCTACTTC.

This clonotype was observed at least ten times. The J gene is TRBJ2-3, the V gene TRBV20-1; D perhaps matches TRBD2 (5 bases). Germline CDR1 reads DFQATT; CDR2 reads SNEGSKA (reference sequence). The CDR3 consists of 13 residues. V was pared by 5 bases and J by 6 bases, with 15 bases between. The chain's CDR3 is CSARLRRSDTQYF. As DNA, the CDR3 is TGCAGTGCTCGCCTGAGGAGGTCCGATACGCAGTATTTT.

The rearrangement uses TRBV11-2 and TRBJ2-5; TRBD2 is a possible D gene (6 bases). This CDR3 is 15 amino acids long. CDR1 and CDR2 (germline): SGHAT, FQNNGV. Trimming took off 0 bases at V and 5 bases at J, with 13 bases between the two ends. The CDR3 nucleotides read TGTGCCAGCAGCTTAGATATAGCGGCAGGGGAGACCCAGTACTTC. It specifies CASSLDIAAGETQYF.

This clonotype was recorded many times. The J gene is TRBJ2-7, the V gene TRBV11-2; D is perhaps TRBD2 (6 bases). Looked up from germline, CDR1 is SGHAT and CDR2 is FQNNGV. With 1 base removed from V and 4 bases from J, the gap between germline ends came to 14 bases. There are 15 residues in the CDR3. The CDR3 sequence is CASSLARLAPYEQYF. In DNA form, the CDR3 reads TGTGCCAGCAGCTTAGCGCGGCTAGCGCCGTACGAGCAGTACTTC.

Concerning this clonotype itself: A clone one base away is much larger, so this may be a read error. The chain couples TRBV11-2 to TRBJ2-7; the D is unclear. This CDR3 region has 12 residues. The V gene's germline CDR1 is SGHAT and CDR2 FQNNGV. With 8 bases removed from V and 4 bases from J, the gap between germline ends came to 12 bases. CDR3: CASGIDSYEQYF. CDR3 nucleotide sequence: TGTGCCAGCGGCATTGACTCGTACGAGCAGTACTTC.

The V call is TRBV7-2, the J call TRBJ1-2; unclear D gene. V lost 5 bases and J lost 3, with 13 bases in between. The CDR3 runs 14 residues. CDR1 and CDR2 (germline): SGHTA, FQGNSA. In nucleotides, the CDR3 is TGTGCCAGCAGCCGAACTAGATCGGACTATGGCTACACCTTC. Protein sequence: CASSRTRSDYGYTF.

The V call is TRBV5-4, the J call TRBJ2-1, with D perhaps given as TRBD1 or TRBD2 (5 bases each). Germline CDR1 SGHNT, CDR2 YYREEE (reference sequence). With 4 bases removed from V and 12 bases from J, the gap between germline ends came to 23 bases. The CDR3 runs to 15 residues. The CDR3 DNA sequence: TGTGCCAGCAGCCCCGGGGCTAGCTCCTACGATGGGCAGTTCTTC. As protein: CASSPGASSYDGQFF.

This clonotype came up a few times. A single base separates this from a much larger clone, so it may be a read error. The chain links TRBV7-2 to TRBJ2-5; D might be TRBD2 (5 bases). The CDR3 totals 15 residues. Germline V lookup: CDR1 SGHTA, CDR2 FQGNSA. This CDR3 reads CASSLQVERKETQHF. In DNA form, the CDR3 reads TGTGCCAGCAGCTTACAGGTCGAGCGGAAAGAGACCCAGCACTTC. Filled out from reference TRBV7-2 and TRBJ2-5, the complete variable domain reads GAGVSQSPSNKVTEKGKDVELRCDPISGHTALYWYRQSLGQGLEFLIYFQGNSAPDKSGLPSDRFSAERTGGSVSTLTIQRTQQEDSAVYLCASSLQVERKETQHFGPGTRLLVL.

This clonotype was counted a few times. This rearrangement joins TRBV27 to TRBJ2-3; no definite D call. CDR1 is MNHEY, CDR2 SMNVEV, per germline (reference sequence). V lost 2 bases and J 6 bases, leaving 12 bases between the germline ends. CDR3 length equals 14 residues. The CDR3: CASSLGRPSDTQYF. CDR3 in DNA: TGTGCCAGCAGTTTAGGGCGGCCGTCCGATACGCAGTATTTT.

This chain uses TRBV12-3 or TRBV12-4 with TRBJ1-1, with 7 bases matching TRBD1. The CDR3 is 11 amino acids. With 6 bases clipped from V and 14 bases from J, the junction kept 9 bases outside the gene matches. CDR3 coding DNA: TGTGCCAGCAGGTCCCGACAGGGAGAGTTCTTT. Translated: CASRSRQGEFF.